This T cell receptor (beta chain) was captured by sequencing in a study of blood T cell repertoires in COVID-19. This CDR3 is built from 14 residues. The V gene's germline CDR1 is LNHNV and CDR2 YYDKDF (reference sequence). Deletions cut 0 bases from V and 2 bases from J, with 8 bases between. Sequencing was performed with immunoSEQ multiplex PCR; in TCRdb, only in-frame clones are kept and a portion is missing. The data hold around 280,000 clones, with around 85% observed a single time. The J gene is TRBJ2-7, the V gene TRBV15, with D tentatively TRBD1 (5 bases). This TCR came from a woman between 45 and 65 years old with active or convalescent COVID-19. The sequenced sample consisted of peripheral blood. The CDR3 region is CATSREVRAYEQYF. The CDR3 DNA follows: TGTGCCACCAGCAGAGAGGTCAGGGCCTACGAGCAGTACTTC. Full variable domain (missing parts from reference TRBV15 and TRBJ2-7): DAMVIQNPRYQVTQFGKPVTLSCSQTLNHNVMYWYQQKSSQAPKLLFHYYDKDFNNEADTPDNFQSRRPNTSFCFLDIRSPGLGDTAMYLCATSREVRAYEQYFGPGTRLTVT.